These 13 T cell receptor beta chains were all obtained from the same sample, sequenced in a study of cytomegalovirus exposure and HLA in healthy donors. Primers for the PCR totalled 60 Vbeta and 13 Jbeta. Here immunoSEQ multiplex PCR was the method, and the copy in TCRdb shows in-frame clones only, minus some. The sample has about 130,000 clones, approximately 85% seen once. The sample consisted of PBMCs. Receptors were obtained from a boy aged 5 to 17 in good health and CMV-seronegative.

The chain uses TRBV4-1 and TRBJ2-1, with 7 bases that match TRBD1. Germline CDR1 and CDR2: MGHRA and YSYEKL. V lost 3 bases and J lost 0; bases outside the gene matches: 8. This CDR3 contains 17 residues. The CDR3 sequence: CASSHPLQGSSYNEQFF. DNA for the CDR3: TGCGCCAGCAGCCATCCCCTACAGGGGAGCTCCTACAATGAGCAGTTCTTC.

The chain links TRBV7-3 to TRBJ2-7, with a possible D match to TRBD1 (7 bases). CDR1 is SGHTA, CDR2 FQGTGA, per germline. Between the trimmed V and J ends, which lost 2 bases and 4 bases, there was a span of 15 bases. CDR3 length equals 15 residues. This CDR3 is CASSLQGGVSYEQYF. DNA for the CDR3: TGTGCCAGCAGCTTACAGGGGGGAGTATCATACGAGCAGTACTTC.

This chain links TRBV5-1 with TRBJ1-1; weak D call: TRBD1 (5 bases). Germline V gene lookup returns CDR1 SGHRS and CDR2 YFSETQ. The CDR3 is made up of 12 amino acids. Trimming took off 3 bases at V and 7 bases at J, with 10 bases between the two ends. CDR3 region: CASSSTGVEAFF. The DNA of the CDR3 is TGCGCCAGCAGCTCAACAGGAGTTGAAGCTTTCTTT.

V and J are TRBV7-9 and TRBJ2-3; the D gene is possibly TRBD1 (5 bases). V was clipped by 8 bases and J by 6 bases, with 15 bases between them. Per the germline V gene, CDR1 is SEHNR and CDR2 is FQNEAQ (reference sequence). The CDR3 length is 13 residues. The chain's CDR3 is CASGLFGADTQYF. DNA for the CDR3: TGTGCCAGCGGCCTTTTTGGGGCGGATACGCAGTATTTT.

The chain is built from TRBV19 and TRBJ2-1; weak D call: TRBD2 (6 bases). The CDR3 has 15 residues. Trimming left V 6 bases short and J 6 bases short, with 18 bases between. Germline assignment: CDR1 LNHDA and CDR2 SQIVND (reference sequence). For the CDR3, the DNA is TGTGCCAGTAGGAGACGGGAAAAGGGACTCAATGAGCAGTTCTTC. It codes for CASRRREKGLNEQFF.

This chain connects TRBV30 to TRBJ1-2, with a tentative D call TRBD1 (6 bases). V gave up 0 bases and J gave up 4 bases, with 12 bases separating them. Germline values: CDR1 GTSNPN, CDR2 SVGIG (reference sequence). The CDR3 extends over 14 amino acids. The DNA of the CDR3 is TGTGCCTGGAGTGTACGTCGGGGGGCCTATGGCTACACCTTC. Protein product: CAWSVRRGAYGYTF.

The chain carries TRBV15 and TRBJ1-5; a weak D match, TRBD1 (6 bases). The CDR3 consists of 16 residues. Between the trimmed V and J ends, which lost 0 bases and 6 bases, there was a span of 15 bases. Germline V gene data show CDR1 as LNHNV and CDR2 as YYDKDF (reference sequence). For the CDR3, the DNA is TGTGCCACCAGCAGAGATCGGGGGGGGGCGCCTCAGCCCCAGCATTTT. It encodes CATSRDRGGAPQPQHF.

The J gene is TRBJ1-2, the V gene TRBV6-6; D unresolved. V lost 0 bases, J lost 2 bases, and 7 bases lay in between. CDR1 and CDR2 (germline): MNHNY, SVGAGI (reference sequence). The CDR3 covers 14 residues. The CDR3 region has the DNA TGTGCCAGCAGTTACTCGGACTTGAACTATGGCTACACCTTC. Its protein is CASSYSDLNYGYTF.

This rearrangement joins TRBV2 to TRBJ2-1; 9 bases map to TRBD2. The CDR3 contains 14 residues. Trimming took 8 bases from V and 6 from J; bases not matched to a gene: 8. Germline CDR1 and CDR2: SNHLY and FYNNEI. CDR3 region: CASRRLAALNEQFF. For the CDR3, the DNA is TGTGCCAGCCGCAGACTAGCGGCCCTCAATGAGCAGTTCTTC.

The chain has TRBV19 and TRBJ2-5, with 8 bases matching TRBD1. This CDR3 region has 13 residues. CDR1 LNHDA and CDR2 SQIVND come from the germline V gene (reference sequence). After removal of 4 bases from V and 5 bases from J, the junction contained 3 bases not matched to a gene. The DNA of the CDR3 is TGTGCCAGTAGTAACAGGGGGTTCGAGACCCAGTACTTC. This translates into CASSNRGFETQYF.

This clone has more than one count but fewer than ten. The gene calls are TRBV5-4 and TRBJ2-7, with D possibly matching TRBD1 (6 bases). The CDR3 length is 16 residues. The V gene lost 0 bases and the J gene lost 6 bases, with 19 bases spanning the gap. The germline gives CDR1 SGHNT, CDR2 YYREEE (reference sequence). In DNA form, the CDR3 reads TGTGCCAGCAGCTTGGCAATACCGGGGACATGGGCCGAGCAGTACTTC. Protein product: CASSLAIPGTWAEQYF.

The gene calls are TRBV7-9 and TRBJ2-5, with 8 bases matching TRBD1. This CDR3 has 14 amino acids. The germline gives CDR1 SEHNR, CDR2 FQNEAQ (reference sequence). V lost 3 bases and J lost 3; bases outside the gene matches: 3. The CDR3 here is CASSFLTGEETQYF. CDR3 in DNA: TGTGCCAGCAGCTTTTTGACAGGGGAAGAGACCCAGTACTTC.

The J gene is TRBJ2-5, the V gene TRBV11-2; 10 bases match TRBD1. CDR3 length equals 15 residues. CDR1 and CDR2 from the germline V gene are SGHAT and FQNNGV. The V segment lost 5 bases and the J segment 5 bases; nucleotides outside the gene matches: 8. CDR3 bases: TGTGCCAGCAGCCGACAGGGGGCGTTAATCGAGACCCAGTACTTC. Amino acid sequence: CASSRQGALIETQYF.